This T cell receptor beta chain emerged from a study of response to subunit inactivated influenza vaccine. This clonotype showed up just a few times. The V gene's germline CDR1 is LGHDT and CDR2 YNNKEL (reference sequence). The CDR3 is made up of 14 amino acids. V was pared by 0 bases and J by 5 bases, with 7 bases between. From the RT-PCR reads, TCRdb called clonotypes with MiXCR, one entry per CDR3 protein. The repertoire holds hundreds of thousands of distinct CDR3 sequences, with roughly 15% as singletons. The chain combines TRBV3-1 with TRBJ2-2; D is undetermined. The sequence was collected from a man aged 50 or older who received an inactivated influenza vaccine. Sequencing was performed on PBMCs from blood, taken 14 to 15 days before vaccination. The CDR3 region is CASSQEDGTGELFF. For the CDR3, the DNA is TGTGCCAGCAGCCAAGAGGATGGGACCGGGGAGCTGTTTTTT.